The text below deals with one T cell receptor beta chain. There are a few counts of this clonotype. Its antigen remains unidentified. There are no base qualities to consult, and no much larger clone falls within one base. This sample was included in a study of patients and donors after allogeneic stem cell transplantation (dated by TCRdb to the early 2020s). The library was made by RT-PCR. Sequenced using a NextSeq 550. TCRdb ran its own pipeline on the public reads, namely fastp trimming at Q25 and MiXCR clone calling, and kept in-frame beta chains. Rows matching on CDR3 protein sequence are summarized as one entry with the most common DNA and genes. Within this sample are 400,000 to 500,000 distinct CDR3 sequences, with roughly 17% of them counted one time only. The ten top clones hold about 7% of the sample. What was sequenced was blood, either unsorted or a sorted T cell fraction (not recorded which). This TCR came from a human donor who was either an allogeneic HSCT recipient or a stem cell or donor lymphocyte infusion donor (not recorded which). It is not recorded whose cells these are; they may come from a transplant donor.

DNA sequence: TGCGCCAGCAGCCAGGCCGACAAGATAGAGACCCAGTACTTC. This codes for CASSQADKIETQYF. The V and J genes are TRBV4-1 and TRBJ2-5; no D gene can be assigned with confidence. CDR1 and CDR2, per the germline V gene, are MGHRA and YSYEKL. Trimming removed 3 bases from V and 4 bases from J, leaving 12 bases between the germline ends. The CDR3, from cysteine to phenylalanine, totals 14 residues. The retained sequence is limited to the CDR3, 42 bases, with the frame set at the first base.